The 26 T cell receptor beta chains below were found in one sample sequenced in a study of cytomegalovirus exposure and HLA in healthy donors. The PCR ran on 60 Vbeta and 13 Jbeta primers. TCRdb's copy holds only in-frame clones and misses some; the assay was immunoSEQ multiplex PCR. The table includes approximately 200,000 clones, about 80% detected once. Sequences were obtained from PBMCs. All receptors derive from a man aged 18 to 35 in good health and CMV-seronegative.

This chain links TRBV7-2 with TRBJ1-3, with 9 bases aligning to TRBD1. The CDR3 loop spans 14 amino acids. The V segment lost 4 bases and the J segment 6 bases; nucleotides outside the gene matches: 4. CDR1 is SGHTA, CDR2 FQGNSA, per germline. CDR3 sequence reads: CASSSGQGTNTIYF. The CDR3 coding sequence is TGTGCCAGCAGCTCTGGACAGGGGACAAACACCATATATTTT.

The gene calls are TRBV5-4 and TRBJ2-7; D is uncertain. The CDR3 is made up of 12 amino acids. V was clipped by 4 bases and J by 6 bases, with 11 bases between them. Germline CDR1 is SGHNT and CDR2 is YYREEE (reference sequence). The CDR3 sequence: CASSLSSTEQYF. The CDR3 nucleotides read TGTGCCAGCAGCCTATCTAGTACCGAGCAGTACTTC.

Concerning this clone: A read error may explain this, as a much larger clone is one base away. V is TRBV29-1 and J is TRBJ1-4; weak D call: TRBD1 (5 bases). CDR3 length equals 14 residues. The V end lost 4 bases, the J end lost 2 bases, and 11 bases lay between the germline ends. From germline, CDR1 is SQVTM and CDR2 ANQGSEA. This CDR3 is CSVGSGRTNEKLFF. CDR3 bases: TGCAGCGTTGGGTCAGGGCGCACTAATGAAAAACTGTTTTTT.

This rearrangement joins TRBV16 to TRBJ1-2; TRBD1 agrees at 8 bases. CDR3 length: 16 residues. Germline trimming cut 5 bases from V and 2 bases from J; bases unmatched to any gene: 10. Per germline, CDR1 KGHSY and CDR2 FQNENV. Here the CDR3 DNA reads TGTGCCAGCAGCTACAATTCGCGACAGGGGAACTATGGCTACACCTTC. Protein sequence: CASSYNSRQGNYGYTF. Full variable domain (outside the CDR3, taken from reference TRBV16 and TRBJ1-2): GEEVAQTPKHLVRGEGQKAKLYCAPIKGHSYVFWYQQVLKNEFKFLISFQNENVFDETGMPKERFSAKCLPNSPCSLEIQATKLEDSAVYFCASSYNSRQGNYGYTFGSGTRLTVV.

The chain employs TRBV4-3 and TRBJ1-1, with D perhaps matching TRBD1 (6 bases). The CDR3 is made up of 12 amino acids. The V end was cut by 1 base, the J end by 10 bases, with 10 bases between. In germline, CDR1 is LGHNA, CDR2 YSLEER. The CDR3 bases are TGCGCCAGCAGCCAAGGGAGAGGGGGAGCTTTCTTT. Amino acid sequence: CASSQGRGGAFF.

J is TRBJ2-7 and V is TRBV5-1, with TRBD1 matching 8 bases. V shed 2 bases and J 6 bases; nucleotides not matched to a gene: 10. CDR1 SGHRS and CDR2 YFSETQ come from the germline V gene. The CDR3 sequence is 15 residues long. CDR3 in amino acids: CASSFGQGAALEQYF. CDR3 bases: TGCGCCAGCAGCTTCGGACAGGGCGCTGCCCTCGAGCAGTACTTC.

The rearrangement uses TRBV4-3 and TRBJ2-7; 11 bases line up with TRBD1. Per germline, CDR1 LGHNA and CDR2 YSLEER. This CDR3 comprises 16 residues. With V trimmed by 0 bases and J by 5 bases, 6 bases remained unmatched. DNA of the CDR3: TGCGCCAGCAGCCAAGATGGAGGACAGGGGGCTGACGAGCAGTACTTC. It codes for CASSQDGGQGADEQYF.

The chain combines TRBV5-1 with TRBJ2-7; weak D call: TRBD2 (5 bases). With 6 bases removed from V and 4 bases from J, the gap between germline ends came to 20 bases. Germline CDR1 reads SGHRS; CDR2 reads YFSETQ. The CDR3 sequence is 15 residues long. CDR3 protein: CASTSGGLYRYEQYF. In DNA, the CDR3 is TGCGCCAGCACCTCCGGCGGGCTGTACCGGTACGAGCAGTACTTC.

J is TRBJ2-2 and V is TRBV2; TRBD1 aligns across 8 bases. The V gene's germline CDR1 is SNHLY and CDR2 FYNNEI. V gave up 8 bases and J gave up 5 bases; unmatched junction bases: 7. The CDR3 runs 14 residues. The CDR3 DNA is TGTGCCAGCGGGGGCAGGGGGCAAACCGGGGAGCTGTTTTTT. This codes for CASGGRGQTGELFF.

The chain combines TRBV2 with TRBJ2-1, with 7 nucleotides matching TRBD1. Trimming at V came to 5 bases and at J to 7 bases, leaving 11 bases not matched to a gene. Germline CDR1 SNHLY, CDR2 FYNNEI. CDR3 length equals 15 residues. As DNA, the CDR3 is TGTGCCAGCAGTCAGACAGGGAACTCTTGGAATGAGCAGTTCTTC. It translates to CASSQTGNSWNEQFF.

The chain has TRBV11-2 and TRBJ2-4; TRBD1 might be the D (5 bases). CDR3 length equals 14 residues. V was pared by 3 bases and J by 1 base, with 7 bases between. The germline gives CDR1 SGHAT, CDR2 FQNNGV. The DNA of the CDR3 is TGTGCCAGCAGCTTGAACAGGGCCAAAAACATTCAGTACTTC. Its protein product is CASSLNRAKNIQYF.

In this sample, this clone turned up a few times. The chain recombines TRBV2 with TRBJ1-1; perhaps TRBD1 as D (5 bases). Trimming cost V 2 bases and J 4 bases, with 11 bases left between them. The germline CDR1 and CDR2 sequences are SNHLY and FYNNEI. This CDR3 contains 14 residues. The CDR3, as DNA: TGTGCCAGCAGTGAACGGGGGGTGGCCACTGAAGCTTTCTTT. Protein: CASSERGVATEAFF.

This clone was detected once. The V call is TRBV29-1, the J call TRBJ1-1, with D hard to call. The germline V gene has CDR1 SQVTM and CDR2 ANQGSEA. Trimming removed 4 bases at V and 1 base at J, with 19 bases between. The CDR3 is 16 amino acids. Written as DNA, the CDR3 is TGCAGCGTTGGAGGTGTGGACTTGCGGGGGAACACTGAAGCTTTCTTT. As protein: CSVGGVDLRGNTEAFF.

This chain links TRBV19 with TRBJ2-7; TRBD1 matches 10 bases. CDR1 and CDR2 from the germline V gene are LNHDA and SQIVND (reference sequence). After removal of 7 bases from V and 8 bases from J, the junction contained 14 bases not matched to a gene. This CDR3 spans 15 amino acids. CDR3 sequence: CASNRGQGESTQQYF. In DNA, the CDR3 is TGTGCCAGTAATAGAGGACAGGGGGAGTCTACGCAGCAGTACTTC.

The chain joins TRBV6-5 to TRBJ1-4; 7 bases are a match to TRBD1. The germline gives CDR1 MNHEY, CDR2 SVGAGI. J was trimmed by 5 bases and V by 6 bases; bases with no gene match: 9. The CDR3 runs to 15 residues. This chain's CDR3 is CASRPRQGENEKLFF. CDR3 nucleotides: TGTGCCAGCAGACCAAGACAGGGAGAGAATGAAAAACTGTTTTTT.

CDR3 loop: CASGGGQVGAYEQYF. DNA of the CDR3: TGCGCCAGCGGGGGGGGACAGGTTGGGGCCTACGAGCAGTACTTC. The gene calls are TRBV4-3 and TRBJ2-7, with D possibly matching TRBD1 (8 bases). Trimming pared 8 bases from V and 2 bases from J, leaving 19 bases between. Germline lookup yields CDR1 LGHNA and CDR2 YSLEER. There are 15 residues in the CDR3.

The J gene is TRBJ2-2, the V gene TRBV21-1; TRBD1 is taken as the D call from the table, unchecked against the DNA. TRBV21-1 is a recognized pseudogene. This CDR3 comprises 13 residues. The CDR3 nucleotides read TGTGCCAGCAGCAAAACAGGGACCGGGGAGCTGTTTTTT. Encoded protein: CASSKTGTGELFF.

The rearrangement links TRBV19 to TRBJ1-4; D is unresolved. CDR3 length: 14 amino acids. Germline V lookup: CDR1 LNHDA, CDR2 SQIVND (reference sequence). V was shortened by 0 bases and J by 8 bases, with 10 bases between the two germline ends. The CDR3 sequence is CASSIELRSEKLFF. Written as DNA, the CDR3 is TGTGCCAGTAGTATAGAGCTCCGGTCAGAAAAACTGTTTTTT.

The chain has TRBV27 and TRBJ1-1; 8 bases fit TRBD1. Germline CDR1 MNHEY, CDR2 SMNVEV (reference sequence). The junction had 12 bases not matched to a gene; V was cut back by 4 bases and J by 5 bases. This CDR3 comprises 16 residues. The chain's CDR3 is CASSSRQGILGTEAFF. As DNA, the CDR3 is TGTGCCAGCAGTTCTAGACAGGGGATATTAGGGACTGAAGCTTTCTTT.

This chain links TRBV5-6 with TRBJ1-1; 8 bases map to TRBD1. CDR1 SGHDT and CDR2 YYEEEE come from the germline V gene. The J segment lost 5 bases and the V segment lost 4 bases, leaving 4 bases of the junction unmatched. There are 13 residues in the CDR3. Here the CDR3 DNA reads TGTGCCAGCAGCGTTGGACAGGGAACTGAAGCTTTCTTT. It translates to CASSVGQGTEAFF. Using reference TRBV5-6 and TRBJ1-1 for the parts outside the CDR3, the full variable domain is DAGVTQSPTHLIKTRGQQVTLRCSPKSGHDTVSWYQQALGQGPQFIFQYYEEEERQRGNFPDRFSGHQFPNYSSELNVNALLLGDSALYLCASSVGQGTEAFFGQGTRLTVV.

In this sample, this clone turned up a few times. The chain joins TRBV5-1 to TRBJ2-5; perhaps TRBD1 as D (5 bases). This CDR3 spans 12 amino acids. Germline-derived CDR1 and CDR2 are SGHRS and YFSETQ. With 5 bases removed from V and 1 base from J, the gap between germline ends came to 6 bases. CDR3 nucleotide sequence: TGCGCCAGCAGTGACAGCCAAGAGACCCAGTACTTC. It translates to CASSDSQETQYF.

This clone has only a few counts. Other DNA sequences in this specimen translate into the identical CDR3. The chain uses TRBV5-6 and TRBJ1-6, with D possibly TRBD1 on 5 matching bases. The CDR3 spans 15 residues. Looked up from germline, CDR1 is SGHDT and CDR2 is YYEEEE. The V end was cut by 0 bases, the J end by 5 bases, with 9 bases between. CDR3 in DNA: TGTGCCAGCAGCTTGGCCGGGGGGAATAATTCACCCCTCCACTTT. Its translation is CASSLAGGNNSPLHF.

The genes are TRBV6-5 and TRBJ1-3; TRBD1 is a possible D gene (5 bases). Trimming removed 2 bases at V and 11 bases at J, with 13 bases between. Germline V gene sequence: CDR1 MNHEY, CDR2 SVGAGI. This CDR3 has 13 amino acids. This CDR3 reads CASSYGQGSPIYF. In DNA, the CDR3 is TGTGCCAGCAGTTACGGGCAGGGTTCTCCCATATATTTT.

V gene TRBV18 combines with J gene TRBJ2-1; 10 positions agree with TRBD2. This CDR3 contains 16 residues. The germline V gene encodes CDR1 KGHSH and CDR2 LQKENI. After removal of 0 bases from V and 12 bases from J, the junction contained 11 bases not matched to a gene. CDR3 amino acids: CASSPPAAGGRRGQFF. In DNA, the CDR3 is TGTGCCAGCTCACCACCGGCAGCGGGAGGGCGGAGGGGGCAGTTCTTC.

As for this clone: The identical CDR3 is also encoded by other nucleotide sequences in the sample. This chain uses TRBV7-2 with TRBJ1-1; no reliable D call. Trimming pared 0 bases from V and 3 bases from J, leaving 5 bases between. Germline V gene data show CDR1 as SGHTA and CDR2 as FQGNSA. The CDR3 is made up of 13 amino acids. The CDR3, as DNA: TGTGCCAGCAGCTTAGCCGGGGACACTGAAGCTTTCTTT. This gives the protein CASSLAGDTEAFF.

This clone was counted between two and nine times. The chain is built from TRBV5-4 and TRBJ1-2; 8 nucleotides align to TRBD1. V lost 3 bases and J lost 8; bases outside the gene matches: 3. Looked up from germline, CDR1 is SGHNT and CDR2 is YYREEE (reference sequence). The CDR3 contains 12 residues. The CDR3, as DNA: TGTGCCAGCAGCTCTACAGGGGGGGGCTACACCTTC. This encodes CASSSTGGGYTF.